What follows are 19 T cell receptor beta chains derived from one specimen sequenced in a study of graft-versus-host responses after intestinal transplantation. Clones were sequenced by immunoSEQ multiplex PCR, and TCRdb holds only the in-frame ones, with some missing. The repertoire consists of around 76,000 clones, with over 85% occurring once and the leading ten covering less than 0.55%. No antigen has been identified for these receptors. The sequencing here drew on unstimulated CD8+ T cells sorted from spleen or lymph node cells, taken before intestinal transplant. These receptors originate from a human donor who received an intestinal transplant.

The V call is TRBV5-6, the J call TRBJ2-1; D remains unclear. The CDR3 length is 11 residues. Germline V gene data show CDR1 as SGHDT and CDR2 as YYEEEE. The V gene lost 1 base and the J gene lost 7 bases, with 3 bases spanning the gap. The CDR3 sequence: CASSLSNEQFF. The CDR3 DNA is TGTGCCAGCAGCTTGAGTAATGAGCAGTTCTTC. Using reference TRBV5-6 and TRBJ2-1 for the parts outside the CDR3, the full variable domain is DAGVTQSPTHLIKTRGQQVTLRCSPKSGHDTVSWYQQALGQGPQFIFQYYEEEERQRGNFPDRFSGHQFPNYSSELNVNALLLGDSALYLCASSLSNEQFFGPGTRLTVL.

The rearrangement joins TRBV4-1 to TRBJ1-2, with TRBD1 identical over 8 bases. The germline gives CDR1 MGHRA, CDR2 YSYEKL. V lost 3 bases to trimming and J lost 1 base; unmatched junction nucleotides: 4. This CDR3 contains 15 residues. For the CDR3, the DNA is TGCGCCAGCAGCCATCTGACAGGGGTTAACTATGGCTACACCTTC. This translates into CASSHLTGVNYGYTF.

The chain links TRBV30 to TRBJ1-2; tentative D call: TRBD1 (6 bases). Germline assignment: CDR1 GTSNPN and CDR2 SVGIG (reference sequence). The CDR3 runs 13 residues. The V end lost 1 base, the J end lost 6 bases, and 12 bases lay between the germline ends. Written as DNA, the CDR3 is TGTGCCTGGAGTGGATCAGGGGAGGATGGCTACACCTTC. Protein: CAWSGSGEDGYTF.

The rearrangement uses TRBV6-5 and TRBJ2-7; maybe TRBD2 (6 bases). V was trimmed by 4 bases and J by 1 base, leaving 17 bases between them. The CDR3 consists of 16 residues. Germline V gives CDR1 MNHEY, CDR2 SVGAGI. CDR3 sequence: CASSSRTTRESYEQYF. The DNA for the CDR3 is TGTGCCAGCAGTTCCCGGACTACCCGAGAATCCTACGAGCAGTACTTC.

This sequence joins TRBV28 and TRBJ1-3; the match to TRBD1 covers 7 bases. CDR3 size: 17 residues. Losses at the gene ends were 6 bases for V and 2 bases for J; bases not matched to a gene: 13. CDR1 is MDHEN, CDR2 SYDVKM, per germline. In DNA, the CDR3 is TGTGCCAGCAGCCATGCCGGGACAGTCTATACTGGAAACACCATATATTTT. Protein: CASSHAGTVYTGNTIYF.

This sequence joins TRBV7-6 and TRBJ2-2; 7 bases fit TRBD1. The CDR3 loop spans 13 amino acids. Germline V gives CDR1 SGHVS, CDR2 FNYEAQ. CDR3 DNA sequence: TGTGGTGTGACAGGGAGGAACACCGGGGAGCTGTTTTTT. This sequence encodes CGVTGRNTGELFF.

V and J are TRBV7-6 and TRBJ1-4, with D unclear. V lost 5 bases and J lost 0, with 13 bases in between. The CDR3 is made up of 16 amino acids. Germline loops: CDR1 SGHVS, CDR2 FNYEAQ. This CDR3 reads CASSPYAAATNEKLFF. DNA for the CDR3: TGTGCCAGCAGCCCATATGCGGCGGCAACTAATGAAAAACTGTTTTTT.

The V and J genes are TRBV27 and TRBJ2-7, with 12 bases identical to TRBD2. The CDR3 is 21 amino acids. Losses at the gene ends were 0 bases for V and 3 bases for J; bases not matched to a gene: 18. Germline CDR1 reads MNHEY; CDR2 reads SMNVEV (reference sequence). DNA for the CDR3: TGTGCCAGCAGTTTATCAGGGGTCGGGCTAGCGGGAGGGTCGACCCGCTACGAGCAGTACTTC. It specifies CASSLSGVGLAGGSTRYEQYF.

This chain connects TRBV5-1 to TRBJ2-2; 7 bases match TRBD1. The CDR3 is 15 residues long. Germline V lookup: CDR1 SGHRS, CDR2 YFSETQ. The J segment lost 7 bases and the V segment lost 0 bases, leaving 6 bases of the junction unmatched. The CDR3 loop reads CASSLVNTGVGELFF. The CDR3, as DNA: TGCGCCAGCAGCTTGGTTAACACAGGGGTCGGGGAGCTGTTTTTT.

V gene TRBV27 combines with J gene TRBJ2-1; 9 bases match TRBD2. With 7 bases clipped from V and 6 bases from J, the junction kept 10 bases outside the gene matches. The germline V gene encodes CDR1 MNHEY and CDR2 SMNVEV (reference sequence). CDR3 length equals 15 residues. CDR3 DNA sequence: TGTGCCAGCAACCCTCTAGCGGGATCGTTCAATGAGCAGTTCTTC. Translation: CASNPLAGSFNEQFF.

The rearrangement uses TRBV13 and TRBJ2-5; 9 positions agree with TRBD1. With the DNA end fitting TRBJ2-7 better, the J assignment may be wrong. This CDR3 has 15 amino acids. Germline assignment: CDR1 PRHDT and CDR2 FYEKMQ (reference sequence). For the CDR3, the DNA is TGTGCCAGCAGCTTATCAGACAGGGGGGCCTACGAGCAGTACTTC. Its translation: CASSLSDRGAYEQYF.

This clone has only one observation. This rearrangement joins TRBV4-1 to TRBJ2-1; the D gene could be TRBD1 or TRBD2 (6 bases each). The CDR3 spans 13 residues. V was trimmed by 6 bases and J by 4 bases, leaving 10 bases between them. CDR1 and CDR2 from the germline V gene are MGHRA and YSYEKL. This chain's CDR3 is CASSRGQYNEQFF. The DNA of the CDR3 is TGCGCCAGCAGTCGGGGGCAGTACAATGAGCAGTTCTTC.

The chain combines TRBV6-5 with TRBJ1-1; D is undetermined. There are 13 residues in the CDR3. V was trimmed by 5 bases and J by 1 base, leaving 8 bases between them. Germline CDR1 reads MNHEY; CDR2 reads SVGAGI. In DNA form, the CDR3 reads TGTGCCAGCAGTCTCGCGGGGAACACTGAAGCTTTCTTT. Its protein is CASSLAGNTEAFF.

The J gene is TRBJ2-1, the V gene TRBV27, with TRBD2 matching 9 bases. This CDR3 region has 16 residues. Trimming removed 2 bases from V and 0 bases from J; junction bases left unmatched: 2. The germline gives CDR1 MNHEY, CDR2 SMNVEV (reference sequence). The CDR3 protein is CASSLLAGSSYNEQFF. CDR3 sequence (DNA): TGTGCCAGCAGTTTACTAGCGGGAAGCTCCTACAATGAGCAGTTCTTC.

The chain links TRBV5-6 to TRBJ2-5; 8 nucleotides line up with TRBD1. Germline V CDR1 and CDR2: SGHDT, YYEEEE. The CDR3 contains 15 residues. J gave up 5 bases and V 3 bases, and 9 bases lay outside the gene matches. For the CDR3, the DNA is TGTGCCAGCAGCTGGCGACAGGGGCCCTGGGAGACCCAGTACTTC. As protein: CASSWRQGPWETQYF.

This chain connects TRBV15 to TRBJ2-7; D is uncertain. Trimming removed 1 base from V and 3 bases from J, with 1 base in between. This CDR3 is built from 11 residues. Germline lookup yields CDR1 LNHNV and CDR2 YYDKDF (reference sequence). In DNA, the CDR3 is TGTGCCACCAGCAGAGGCTACGAGCAGTACTTC. Its translation: CATSRGYEQYF.

Notes on this clone: The sample carries other DNA sequences with the same CDR3. This sequence joins TRBV27 and TRBJ1-5, with D unclear. V lost 0 bases, J lost 0 bases, and 6 bases lay in between. Germline V lookup: CDR1 MNHEY, CDR2 SMNVEV (reference sequence). The CDR3 runs 15 residues. The CDR3 bases are TGTGCCAGCAGTTTATCCAGATATAGCAATCAGCCCCAGCATTTT. This encodes CASSLSRYSNQPQHF.

The chain couples TRBV27 to TRBJ2-1, with 8 bases lining up with TRBD1. The junction had 4 bases not matched to a gene; V was cut back by 3 bases and J by 9 bases. The CDR3 sequence is 13 residues long. The germline V gene encodes CDR1 MNHEY and CDR2 SMNVEV (reference sequence). The CDR3 sequence: CASSLTGDIEQFF. CDR3 bases: TGTGCCAGCAGTTTGACAGGGGATATTGAGCAGTTCTTC.

The rearrangement joins TRBV4-1 to TRBJ2-5, with 9 nucleotides matching TRBD1. Trimming cost V 2 bases and J 5 bases; bases outside gene matches: 6. From germline, CDR1 is MGHRA and CDR2 YSYEKL. The CDR3 length is 15 residues. The CDR3 DNA sequence: TGCGCCAGCAGCCAAAGACAGGGGGAACTGGAGACCCAGTACTTC. Translated, it gives CASSQRQGELETQYF.